This T cell receptor (beta chain) stems from a study of blood T cell repertoires in COVID-19. Study as a whole: The United States, Italy and Spain were the sources of the acute and convalescent COVID-19 samples. T cells, B-cell-depleted T cells, or PBMCs supplied cDNA or gDNA.

Per the original data handling: By means of reference gene primer amplification, nucleated cell counts were estimated. Sequencing used immunoSEQ multiplex PCR; TCRdb keeps in-frame clones, though not all of them. Clonal size and the V and J genes are those of that table, whereas D and trimming came from the DNA. In the table there are 380,000 or so clones, around 90% of which are singletons. The origin of this receptor is a man between 40 and 49 years old with acute or convalescent COVID-19. Material for sequencing was peripheral blood.

The DNA of the CDR3 is TGTGCCAGCAGTTACTCCCCCTGGACTAGCGGGAGGTTCACAGATACGCAGTATTTT. Amino acid sequence: CASSYSPWTSGRFTDTQYF. The rearrangement joins TRBV6-2 or TRBV6-3 to TRBJ2-3; 14 bases are a match to TRBD2. This CDR3 contains 19 residues. CDR1 MNHEY and CDR2 SVGEGT come from the germline V gene. Trimming removed 0 bases from V and 2 bases from J; junction bases left unmatched: 7.